Following are 18 T cell receptor beta chains from one sample sequenced in a study of shared T cell receptors in the human thymus. TCRdb's copy holds only in-frame clones and misses some; the assay was immunoSEQ multiplex PCR. The sample records approximately 730,000 clones, approximately 83% being singletons. The same specimen was also included in a second study, on human thymus T cells.

The sample taken for sequencing was thymocytes. The receptors were sampled from a girl under three years old with a congenital heart defect.

The chain has TRBV11-2 and TRBJ1-3, with 9 bases that match TRBD1. Per the germline V gene, CDR1 is SGHAT and CDR2 is FQNNGV. The CDR3 spans 19 residues. The V segment lost 4 bases and the J segment 0 bases; nucleotides outside the gene matches: 13. CDR3 sequence: CASSSPWTGASFSGNTIYF. In nucleotides, the CDR3 is TGTGCCAGCAGCTCCCCCTGGACAGGGGCTTCCTTCTCTGGAAACACCATATATTTT.

V gene TRBV28 combines with J gene TRBJ2-3, with 7 bases that match TRBD2. From germline, CDR1 is MDHEN and CDR2 SYDVKM. The CDR3 has 19 amino acids. V trimming: 2 bases; J trimming: 2 bases; junction bases outside the gene matches: 16. This CDR3 is CASSLPWGPSGSITDTQYF. The CDR3, as DNA: TGTGCCAGCAGTTTACCATGGGGCCCTAGCGGTTCTATCACAGATACGCAGTATTTT.

The chain is built from TRBV5-1 and TRBJ1-3; weak D call: TRBD1 (6 bases). Trimming cost V 0 bases and J 2 bases, with 12 bases left between them. The CDR3 consists of 16 residues. Germline CDR1 and CDR2: SGHRS and YFSETQ. CDR3 residues: CASSLDREHPGNTIYF. DNA for the CDR3: TGCGCCAGCAGCTTGGACAGGGAACATCCTGGAAACACCATATATTTT.

The rearrangement joins TRBV4-3 to TRBJ1-6, with 7 bases fitting TRBD1. The J segment lost 7 bases and the V segment lost 0 bases, leaving 12 bases of the junction unmatched. CDR1 is LGHNA and CDR2 is YSLEER in the germline V gene. The CDR3 has 18 amino acids. This chain's CDR3 is CASSQDRPDGQENSPLHF. Here the CDR3 DNA reads TGCGCCAGCAGCCAAGATCGACCGGACGGACAGGAGAATTCACCCCTCCACTTT.

The rearrangement links TRBV27 to TRBJ2-5, with D tentatively TRBD2 (6 bases). Germline lookup yields CDR1 MNHEY and CDR2 SMNVEV (reference sequence). Trimming pared 2 bases from V and 4 bases from J, leaving 20 bases between. The CDR3 contains 17 residues. The CDR3 protein is CASSLRAGRVSLETQYF. CDR3 in DNA: TGTGCCAGCAGTTTAAGGGCGGGACGGGTAAGCTTAGAGACCCAGTACTTC.

The chain combines TRBV4-1 with TRBJ1-2, with D possibly TRBD1 on 5 matching bases. The CDR3 is made up of 16 amino acids. The germline V gene has CDR1 MGHRA and CDR2 YSYEKL. Between the trimmed V and J ends, which lost 7 bases and 2 bases, there was a span of 20 bases. The CDR3 region is CASTLKEGSGNYGYTF. CDR3 bases: TGCGCCAGCACCTTAAAGGAGGGGTCGGGGAACTATGGCTACACCTTC.

This chain joins TRBV5-1 and TRBJ2-7, with TRBD1 matching over 7 bases. Germline trimming cut 3 bases from V and 2 bases from J; bases unmatched to any gene: 11. Germline CDR1 and CDR2: SGHRS and YFSETQ. The CDR3 covers 16 residues. CDR3 loop: CASSSSLGGTPYEQYF. The CDR3 region has the DNA TGCGCCAGCAGCTCGTCGTTAGGGGGCACCCCCTACGAGCAGTACTTC.

This chain connects TRBV4-3 to TRBJ1-2; TRBD1 agrees at 7 bases. V lost 3 bases, J lost 7 bases, and 8 bases stayed unmatched. This CDR3 comprises 14 residues. Looked up from germline, CDR1 is LGHNA and CDR2 is YSLEER. CDR3 sequence reads: CASSHHDRVGGYTF. The CDR3 nucleotides read TGCGCCAGCAGCCACCATGACAGGGTGGGTGGCTACACCTTC.

The chain uses TRBV5-6 and TRBJ2-7; D is undetermined. The CDR3 contains 15 residues. V was pared by 2 bases and J by 2 bases, with 14 bases between. Looked up from germline, CDR1 is SGHDT and CDR2 is YYEEEE. The CDR3 region is CASSFLEIQTYEQYF. The CDR3 nucleotides read TGTGCCAGCAGCTTCCTGGAGATCCAGACCTACGAGCAGTACTTC. The variable domain in full, with the rest retrieved from reference TRBV5-6 and TRBJ2-7, is DAGVTQSPTHLIKTRGQQVTLRCSPKSGHDTVSWYQQALGQGPQFIFQYYEEEERQRGNFPDRFSGHQFPNYSSELNVNALLLGDSALYLCASSFLEIQTYEQYFGPGTRLTVT.

This clone was counted a single time. The CDR3 DNA reads as TGTGCCAGCAGTGAAGGGGGGGGCGGCGCAGATACGCAGTATTTT. Translated: CASSEGGGGADTQYF. The chain has TRBV6-1 and TRBJ2-3, with TRBD2 as a possible D gene (7 bases). V gave up 1 base and J gave up 4 bases, with 12 bases separating them. The CDR3 extends over 15 amino acids. The V gene's germline CDR1 is MNHNS and CDR2 SASEGT.

The chain recombines TRBV28 with TRBJ1-2, with 8 positions matching TRBD1. The junction had 10 bases not matched to a gene; V was cut back by 10 bases and J by 6 bases. The CDR3 has 13 residues. The V gene's germline CDR1 is MDHEN and CDR2 SYDVKM. CDR3 nucleotide sequence: TGTGCCACCACCAAACAGGGGGTACATGGCTACACCTTC. This encodes CATTKQGVHGYTF.

This sequence joins TRBV5-5 and TRBJ2-1; TRBD2 aligns across 8 bases. The germline CDR1 and CDR2 sequences are SGHKS and YYEKEE (reference sequence). The trim removed 2 bases at V and 6 bases at J, leaving 10 bases unmatched. This CDR3 is built from 16 residues. The CDR3 DNA sequence: TGTGCCAGCAGCTTTGGTTTGGCGGGGGGTCTCAATGAGCAGTTCTTC. Translating gives CASSFGLAGGLNEQFF.

The rearrangement joins TRBV7-6 to TRBJ2-7, with a weak D call TRBD1 (6 bases). V lost 1 base to trimming and J lost 0 bases, with 22 bases between them. CDR3 length equals 19 residues. The germline gives CDR1 SGHVS, CDR2 FNYEAQ. This CDR3 reads CASSLGTLTETGGSYEQYF. DNA of the CDR3: TGTGCCAGCAGCTTAGGGACATTAACCGAGACAGGTGGCTCCTACGAGCAGTACTTC.

The rearrangement joins TRBV5-6 to TRBJ1-2; 7 nucleotides align to TRBD1. With 0 bases clipped from V and 6 bases from J, the junction kept 17 bases outside the gene matches. The germline CDR1 and CDR2 sequences are SGHDT and YYEEEE. The CDR3 covers 18 residues. Here the CDR3 DNA reads TGTGCCAGCAGCTTGGGATCGGGGCTAGACAGGGCCCGGGATGGCTACACCTTC. Translation gives CASSLGSGLDRARDGYTF. Looking up the rest from reference TRBV5-6 and TRBJ1-2 gives the full variable domain: DAGVTQSPTHLIKTRGQQVTLRCSPKSGHDTVSWYQQALGQGPQFIFQYYEEEERQRGNFPDRFSGHQFPNYSSELNVNALLLGDSALYLCASSLGSGLDRARDGYTFGSGTRLTVV.

The rearrangement links TRBV4-1 to TRBJ2-5; 10 nucleotides align to TRBD1. The CDR3 runs to 15 residues. CDR1 and CDR2 from the germline V gene are MGHRA and YSYEKL. Germline trimming cut 1 base from V and 4 bases from J; bases unmatched to any gene: 3. CDR3 residues: CASSQVTGGLETQYF. CDR3 nucleotide sequence: TGCGCCAGCAGCCAAGTGACAGGGGGCTTAGAGACCCAGTACTTC.

DNA for the CDR3: TGTGCCAGCAGGCACCCATCCGGGGAAGCGGGGGAGCTGTTTTTT. Encoded protein: CASRHPSGEAGELFF. The chain employs TRBV6-5 and TRBJ2-2, with D tentatively TRBD2 (5 bases). Germline lookup yields CDR1 MNHEY and CDR2 SVGAGI. This CDR3 has 15 amino acids. V lost 6 bases to trimming and J lost 8 bases, with 19 bases between them.

The rearrangement links TRBV15 to TRBJ1-2; tentative D call: TRBD1 (5 bases). The CDR3 sequence is 15 residues long. The V and J ends lost 1 base and 4 bases respectively, with 13 bases between them. Germline CDR1 LNHNV, CDR2 YYDKDF (reference sequence). The CDR3 DNA sequence: TGTGCCACCAGCAGAGCCCGGGGGGACGTCTATGGCTACACCTTC. Translated, it gives CATSRARGDVYGYTF.

As to this clone: The same CDR3 also results from other DNA sequences found in this sample. The V call is TRBV7-9, the J call TRBJ1-6; possible D gene TRBD1, 6 bases. CDR1 and CDR2 from the germline V gene are SEHNR and FQNEAQ (reference sequence). There are 14 residues in the CDR3. The germline V and J ends were trimmed by 2 bases and 5 bases, with 7 bases remaining between them. CDR3 sequence: CASSLQGNNSPLHF. The CDR3 DNA follows: TGTGCCAGCAGCTTACAGGGGAATAATTCACCCCTCCACTTT. The variable domain in full, with the rest retrieved from reference TRBV7-9 and TRBJ1-6, is DTGVSQNPRHKITKRGQNVTFRCDPISEHNRLYWYRQTLGQGPEFLTYFQNEAQLEKSRLLSDRFSAERPKGSFSTLEIQRTEQGDSAMYLCASSLQGNNSPLHFGNGTRLTVT.